The 31 T cell receptor beta chains in this list originate from one sample, sequenced in a study of T cell repertoires in cytomegalovirus infection. TCRdb itself ran the reads through MiXCR, one entry per CDR3 protein. The table includes fewer than 950,000 distinct CDR3 sequences, 30% to 35% detected once. Antigen specificity for these receptors is unknown. Material: cultured CD8+ T cells from PBMCs, obtained from culture after CMV antigen stimulation. The receptors shown here come from a human donor in good health (CMV status not recorded). Some clones in this sample may be carry-over from other donors' samples.

V and J are TRBV9 and TRBJ1-2; weak D call: TRBD1 (6 bases). The CDR3 consists of 17 residues. V lost 0 bases and J 4 bases, leaving 19 bases between the germline ends. Germline V CDR1 and CDR2: SGDLS, YYNGEE. The CDR3, as DNA: TGTGCCAGCAGCGTAGCTACGAGTGGACAGCGACTCTATGGCTACACCTTC. Amino acid sequence: CASSVATSGQRLYGYTF.

This clonotype was observed a few times. CDR3 nucleotide sequence: TGTGCCAGCAGTGAACTACCGGACCGGGACAGGGAGACCCAGTACTTC. Residues: CASSELPDRDRETQYF. The chain recombines TRBV27 with TRBJ2-5; 8 bases are a match to TRBD1. Trimming at V came to 5 bases and at J to 5 bases, leaving 13 bases not matched to a gene. CDR3 size: 16 residues. Germline loops: CDR1 MNHEY, CDR2 SMNVEV (reference sequence).

The chain combines TRBV7-9 with TRBJ1-2, with TRBD1 as a possible D gene (6 bases). V was shortened by 8 bases and J by 4 bases, with 17 bases between the two germline ends. The CDR3 has 14 residues. The germline CDR1 and CDR2 sequences are SEHNR and FQNEAQ (reference sequence). This CDR3 is CASSFPGTPYGYTF. The DNA for the CDR3 is TGTGCCAGCTCCTTTCCCGGGACACCCTATGGCTACACCTTC.

In this sample, this clonotype turned up many times. The gene calls are TRBV4-2 and TRBJ2-1, with 11 nucleotides matching TRBD2. The length of the CDR3 is 16 residues. Germline V gives CDR1 LGHNA, CDR2 YNFKEQ. V gave up 0 bases and J gave up 10 bases; unmatched junction bases: 8. CDR3 sequence (DNA): TGTGCCAGCAGCCAAGATCTAGCGGGGGGCCTTACAGAGCAGTTCTTC. Amino acids: CASSQDLAGGLTEQFF.

The chain employs TRBV20-1 and TRBJ2-7; perhaps TRBD1 as D (6 bases). CDR3 size: 14 residues. Trimming removed 5 bases at V and 2 bases at J, with 16 bases between. The germline CDR1 and CDR2 sequences are DFQATT and SNEGSKA (reference sequence). CDR3 nucleotides: TGCAGTGCTGGACAGCCGAGTCAACCCTACGAGCAGTACTTC. Translating gives CSAGQPSQPYEQYF.

This clonotype turned up a few times. This chain joins TRBV5-8 and TRBJ1-1; the D gene is possibly TRBD1 (5 bases). With 2 bases removed from V and 4 bases from J, the gap between germline ends came to 18 bases. Germline CDR1 is SGHTS and CDR2 is YDEGEE. The length of the CDR3 is 16 residues. In DNA, the CDR3 is TGTGCCAGCAGCTTTGCCCATTCATGGAGGGGCACTGAAGCTTTCTTT. Translation: CASSFAHSWRGTEAFF.

This clonotype has ten or more counts. The J gene is TRBJ2-6, the V gene TRBV7-9, with D possibly matching TRBD1 (5 bases). The CDR3 consists of 18 residues. With 11 bases removed from V and 0 bases from J, the gap between germline ends came to 23 bases. The germline V gene encodes CDR1 SEHNR and CDR2 FQNEAQ (reference sequence). The CDR3, as DNA: TGTGCCGTTATATTAACGAAGGGGCGAAGCTCTGGGGCCAACGTCCTGACTTTC. Protein product: CAVILTKGRSSGANVLTF. The variable domain in full, with the rest retrieved from reference TRBV7-9 and TRBJ2-6, is DTGVSQNPRHKITKRGQNVTFRCDPISEHNRLYWYRQTLGQGPEFLTYFQNEAQLEKSRLLSDRFSAERPKGSFSTLEIQRTEQGDSAMYLCAVILTKGRSSGANVLTFGAGSRLTVL.

This clonotype has only a few counts. V is TRBV11-2 and J is TRBJ2-7, with unresolved D. The V end lost 1 base, the J end lost 3 bases, and 10 bases lay between the germline ends. Germline CDR1 and CDR2: SGHAT and FQNNGV. This CDR3 is 14 amino acids long. CDR3 protein: CASSLVPRGYEQYV. The CDR3 bases are TGTGCCAGCAGCTTAGTCCCACGAGGCTACGAGCAGTACGTC.

The chain couples TRBV12-3 or TRBV12-4 to TRBJ1-5, with D possibly being TRBD1 (6 bases). The CDR3 has 14 amino acids. Trimming removed 5 bases from V and 7 bases from J, with 15 bases in between. Here the CDR3 reads CASSIRGAGQPQHF. Written as DNA, the CDR3 is TGTGCCAGCAGTATAAGGGGGGCAGGGCAGCCCCAGCATTTT.

This clonotype showed up many times. The rearrangement joins TRBV6-1 to TRBJ1-1; tentative D call: TRBD1 (5 bases). Germline V gene data show CDR1 as MNHNS and CDR2 as SASEGT. V lost 6 bases to trimming and J lost 3 bases, with 14 bases between them. The CDR3 is 14 amino acids. CDR3 coding DNA: TGTGCCAGCAGGGGAGGGGAAATTGACACTGAAGCTTTCTTT. Translated, it gives CASRGGEIDTEAFF.

This clonotype was observed a handful of times. V and J are TRBV19 and TRBJ2-7; 8 bases match TRBD1. The germline CDR1 and CDR2 sequences are LNHDA and SQIVND (reference sequence). The CDR3 consists of 15 residues. V was clipped by 3 bases and J by 3 bases; unmatched bases: 7. CDR3 in DNA: TGTGCCAGTAGTATGGCGGACAGGGCAGACTACGAGCAGTACTTC. Its protein product is CASSMADRADYEQYF.

The V gene is TRBV20-1, the J gene TRBJ2-5, with 12 bases matching TRBD2. CDR3 size: 18 residues. Germline V lookup: CDR1 DFQATT, CDR2 SNEGSKA (reference sequence). Trimming removed 2 bases from V and 2 bases from J; junction bases left unmatched: 12. The CDR3, as DNA: TGCAGTGCTAGACCCAGTCGACTAGCGGGGGCGCTGCAAGAGACCCAGTACTTC. Translating it yields CSARPSRLAGALQETQYF.

This clonotype came up a few times. J is TRBJ2-2 and V is TRBV24-1; 7 bases map to TRBD1. The trim removed 3 bases at V and 0 bases at J, leaving 3 bases unmatched. The CDR3 consists of 16 residues. Germline loops: CDR1 KGHDR, CDR2 SFDVKD. The DNA for the CDR3 is TGTGCCACCAGTGATGCTCAGGGGGCGAACACCGGGGAGCTGTTTTTT. Translated, it gives CATSDAQGANTGELFF.

This clonotype was seen a few times. The chain has TRBV29-1 and TRBJ2-1, with a tentative D call TRBD2 (5 bases). Per germline, CDR1 SQVTM and CDR2 ANQGSEA. V dropped 3 bases and J dropped 8 bases, with 20 bases sitting between them. The CDR3 is 15 amino acids. CDR3 sequence reads: CSVDSDPDWIDEQFF. In DNA form, the CDR3 reads TGCAGCGTTGACTCGGACCCGGACTGGATCGATGAGCAGTTCTTC.

The chain joins TRBV4-3 to TRBJ1-2; D is uncertain. Germline V gives CDR1 LGHNA, CDR2 YSLEER. The ends were cut back, 0 bases at V and 8 bases at J, with 13 bases in the middle. This CDR3 spans 14 amino acids. CDR3 DNA sequence: TGCGCCAGCAGCCAAGATATGGGAGGTCGCGGCTACACCTTC. As protein: CASSQDMGGRGYTF.

This clonotype was seen a few times. This could be a read error, since a much larger clone is one nucleotide away. Lacking the conserved final phenylalanine or tryptophan, this CDR3 likely reflects a read error. The chain recombines TRBV7-4 with TRBJ2-2; D perhaps matches TRBD1 (5 bases). Germline V gives CDR1 SGHVT, CDR2 SQSDAQ. The V end was cut by 5 bases, the J end by 5 bases, with 6 bases between. CDR3 length: 12 amino acids. The CDR3 DNA sequence: TGTGCCAGCAGCCAGGGAACCGGGGAGCTGTTTTTG. Its translation is CASSQGTGELFL.

Here the CDR3 DNA reads TGTGCCAGCAGTTCGGGGGACGGTGGAAACACCATATATTTT. It encodes CASSSGDGGNTIYF. V and J are TRBV12-3 or TRBV12-4 and TRBJ1-3; tentative D call: TRBD1 (5 bases). This CDR3 spans 14 amino acids. V was trimmed by 4 bases and J by 3 bases, leaving 10 bases between them.

This clonotype was picked up a small number of times. The DNA of the CDR3 is TGTGCCAGCAGCCGGGGACGGAATGGCTACACCTTC. This codes for CASSRGRNGYTF. The chain joins TRBV6-5 to TRBJ1-2, with a possible D match to TRBD1 (5 bases). Trimming cost V 6 bases and J 6 bases, with 11 bases left between them. CDR3 size: 12 residues. Germline CDR1 MNHEY, CDR2 SVGAGI.

The chain recombines TRBV19 with TRBJ2-1; a possible D gene is TRBD1 (5 bases). The CDR3 extends over 12 amino acids. Germline lookup yields CDR1 LNHDA and CDR2 SQIVND (reference sequence). The V end lost 7 bases, the J end lost 6 bases, and 10 bases lay between the germline ends. The DNA for the CDR3 is TGTGCCAGTACAGGGTCGGGCAATGAGCAGTTCTTC. It encodes CASTGSGNEQFF.

This clonotype was detected a few times. The chain carries TRBV19 and TRBJ2-7; D not certain. The germline gives CDR1 LNHDA, CDR2 SQIVND (reference sequence). Trimming took off 3 bases at V and 6 bases at J, with 9 bases between the two ends. The CDR3 has 12 amino acids. CDR3 in DNA: TGTGCCAGTAGTATCGGCGTCGCCGAGCAGTACTTC. This codes for CASSIGVAEQYF.

This clonotype has more than one count but fewer than ten. The rearrangement joins TRBV15 to TRBJ2-2; D gene uncertain. Germline assignment: CDR1 LNHNV and CDR2 YYDKDF (reference sequence). V lost 0 bases, J lost 0 bases, and 11 bases lay in between. The CDR3 has 17 amino acids. The CDR3 sequence is CATSRDESLTNTGELFF. CDR3 nucleotide sequence: TGTGCCACCAGCAGAGATGAGTCTCTAACGAACACCGGGGAGCTGTTTTTT.

The chain combines TRBV28 with TRBJ1-2; D is possibly TRBD1 (5 bases). The V end was cut by 6 bases, the J end by 4 bases, with 18 bases between. This CDR3 spans 15 amino acids. From germline, CDR1 is MDHEN and CDR2 SYDVKM. CDR3 coding DNA: TGTGCCAGCAGGGATGGGGGGGAATTGGGCTATGGCTACACCTTC. Protein: CASRDGGELGYGYTF.

This clonotype has only a few counts. The V gene is TRBV7-8, the J gene TRBJ2-7; TRBD2 matches at 10 bases. The CDR3 sequence is 18 residues long. Germline V lookup: CDR1 SGHVS, CDR2 FQNEAQ. The J segment lost 3 bases and the V segment lost 3 bases, leaving 14 bases of the junction unmatched. This CDR3 reads CASSFLGRLAGDHYEQYV. Here the CDR3 DNA reads TGTGCCAGCAGCTTCTTGGGAAGGCTAGCGGGGGACCACTACGAGCAGTACGTC.

This clonotype occurred many times. This sequence joins TRBV7-9 and TRBJ2-5, with D hard to call. This CDR3 contains 13 residues. V lost 8 bases to trimming and J lost 4 bases, with 14 bases between them. Germline V gene lookup returns CDR1 SEHNR and CDR2 FQNEAQ (reference sequence). The CDR3 DNA sequence: TGTGCCAGCTCACCTACCTCTGGAGAGACCCAGTACTTC. Translated, it gives CASSPTSGETQYF.

V and J are TRBV9 and TRBJ1-1, with D unresolved. The CDR3 is 9 residues long. The V end was cut by 4 bases, the J end by 10 bases, with 5 bases between. From germline, CDR1 is SGDLS and CDR2 YYNGEE. The CDR3 region is CASSPRAFF. As DNA, the CDR3 is TGTGCCAGCAGCCCCCGAGCTTTCTTT.

The genes are TRBV6-1 and TRBJ2-7; D gene unclear. Trimming took 6 bases from V and 1 from J, leaving 7 bases between them. This CDR3 contains 12 residues. Per the germline V gene, CDR1 is MNHNS and CDR2 is SASEGT. CDR3 nucleotide sequence: TGTGCCAGCAGGGACGGATCCTACGAGCAGTACGTC. Protein sequence: CASRDGSYEQYV.

The chain recombines TRBV7-9 with TRBJ2-4; 11 bases agree with TRBD1. Trimming removed 5 bases from V and 7 bases from J; junction bases left unmatched: 10. In germline, CDR1 is SEHNR, CDR2 FQNEAQ (reference sequence). CDR3 length: 16 residues. As DNA, the CDR3 is TGTGCCAGCAGCCCAGGGACAGGGGGATTCGGCAACATTCAGTACTTC. It codes for CASSPGTGGFGNIQYF.

This clonotype came up a few times. The chain uses TRBV7-2 and TRBJ2-7, with TRBD2 matching over 8 bases. CDR3 length equals 17 residues. The J segment lost 0 bases and the V segment lost 2 bases, leaving 9 bases of the junction unmatched. The germline gives CDR1 SGHTA, CDR2 FQGNSA. DNA for the CDR3: TGTGCCAGCAGCTTATCGTGGATAGCGGGGAGCTCCTACGAGCAGTACTTC. It is translated as CASSLSWIAGSSYEQYF.

This clonotype was seen only a few times. V is TRBV5-1 and J is TRBJ2-1; 15 nucleotides align to TRBD2. This CDR3 contains 19 residues. The germline V gene has CDR1 SGHRS and CDR2 YFSETQ. The V gene end was trimmed by 4 bases and the J gene end by 2 bases; junction bases not matched to a gene: 10. CDR3 nucleotide sequence: TGCGCCAGCAGCCGGGGACTAGCGGGGGGCCTATCCCCCTACAATGAGCAGTTCTTC. It yields the protein CASSRGLAGGLSPYNEQFF.

The table lists this clonotype with a few counts. J is TRBJ2-7 and V is TRBV7-9; D tentatively fits TRBD1 or TRBD2 (5 bases each). Germline CDR1 and CDR2: SEHNR and FQNEAQ (reference sequence). This CDR3 region has 15 residues. Deletions cut 5 bases from V and 7 bases from J, with 21 bases between. The CDR3 sequence is CASSDIHGALGEQYV. Here the CDR3 DNA reads TGTGCCAGCAGCGACATCCACGGGGCTCTGGGGGAGCAGTACGTC.

This chain uses TRBV4-3 with TRBJ2-1; weak D call: TRBD2 (6 bases). V was trimmed by 4 bases and J by 6 bases, leaving 25 bases between them. The CDR3 extends over 18 amino acids. In germline, CDR1 is LGHNA, CDR2 YSLEER. The CDR3 nucleotides read TGCGCCAGCAGCCTCACCCTCCTGGGCGGGGTAGGCGGCAATGAGCAGTTCTTC. This codes for CASSLTLLGGVGGNEQFF.